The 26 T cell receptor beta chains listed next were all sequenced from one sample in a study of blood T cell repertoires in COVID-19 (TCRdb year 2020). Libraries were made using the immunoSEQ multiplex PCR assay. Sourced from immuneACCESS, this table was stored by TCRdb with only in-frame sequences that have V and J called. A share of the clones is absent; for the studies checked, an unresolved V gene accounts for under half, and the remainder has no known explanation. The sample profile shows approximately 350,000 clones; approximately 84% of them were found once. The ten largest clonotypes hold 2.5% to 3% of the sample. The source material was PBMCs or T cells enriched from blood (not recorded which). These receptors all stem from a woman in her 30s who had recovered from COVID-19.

CDR3 in DNA: TGTGCCAGCAGTGCCGGGACAGATTACGAGCAGTACTTC. Translation: CASSAGTDYEQYF. The chain is built from TRBV2 and TRBJ2-7; 7 nucleotides match TRBD1. The ends lost 4 bases at V and 4 bases at J; junction bases unmatched: 4. The CDR3 spans 13 residues. Germline CDR1 SNHLY, CDR2 FYNNEI.

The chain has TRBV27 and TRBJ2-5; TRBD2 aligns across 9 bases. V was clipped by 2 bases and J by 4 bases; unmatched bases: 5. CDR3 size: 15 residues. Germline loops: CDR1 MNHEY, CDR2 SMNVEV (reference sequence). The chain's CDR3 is CASSLKGGRGETQYF. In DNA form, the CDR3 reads TGTGCCAGCAGTTTAAAGGGCGGGAGGGGAGAGACCCAGTACTTC.

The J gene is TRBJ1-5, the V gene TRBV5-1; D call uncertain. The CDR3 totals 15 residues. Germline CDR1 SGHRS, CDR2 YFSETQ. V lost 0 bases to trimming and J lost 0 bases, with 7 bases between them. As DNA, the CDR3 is TGCGCCAGCAGCTTGGGCGGGTTTAGCAATCAGCCCCAGCATTTT. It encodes CASSLGGFSNQPQHF. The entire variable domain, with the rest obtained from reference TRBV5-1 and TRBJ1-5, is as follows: KAGVTQTPRYLIKTRGQQVTLSCSPISGHRSVSWYQQTPGQGLQFLFEYFSETQRNKGNFPGRFSGRQFSNSRSEMNVSTLELGDSALYLCASSLGGFSNQPQHFGDGTRLSIL.

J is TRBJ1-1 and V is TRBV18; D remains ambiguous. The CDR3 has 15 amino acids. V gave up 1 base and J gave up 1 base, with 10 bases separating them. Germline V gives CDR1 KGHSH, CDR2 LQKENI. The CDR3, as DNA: TGTGCCAGCTCACCACGACTGACCGAGAACACTGAAGCTTTCTTT. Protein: CASSPRLTENTEAFF.

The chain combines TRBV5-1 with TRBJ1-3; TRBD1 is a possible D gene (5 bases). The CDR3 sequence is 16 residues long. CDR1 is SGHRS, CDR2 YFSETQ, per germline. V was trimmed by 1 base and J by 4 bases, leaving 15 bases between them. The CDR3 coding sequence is TGCGCCAGCAGCTTGTTTGCCAGGGCGGAAGGAAACACCATATATTTT. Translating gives CASSLFARAEGNTIYF.

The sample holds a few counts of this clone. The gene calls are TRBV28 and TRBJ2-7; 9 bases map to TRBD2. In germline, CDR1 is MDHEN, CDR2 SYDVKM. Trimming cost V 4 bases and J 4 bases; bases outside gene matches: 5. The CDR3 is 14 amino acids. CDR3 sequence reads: CASSSGTSKYEQYF. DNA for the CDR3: TGTGCCAGCAGTTCCGGGACTAGCAAGTACGAGCAGTACTTC.

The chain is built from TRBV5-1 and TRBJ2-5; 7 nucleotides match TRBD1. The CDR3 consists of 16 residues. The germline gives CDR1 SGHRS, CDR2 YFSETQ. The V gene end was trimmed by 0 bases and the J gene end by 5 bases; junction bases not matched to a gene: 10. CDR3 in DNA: TGCGCCAGCAGCTTGGGGTGGTTAACAGGGGACGAGACCCAGTACTTC. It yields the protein CASSLGWLTGDETQYF.

In DNA form, the CDR3 reads TGTGCCAGCAGCGCCGGGGGGAGGGGAGCTGGAAACACCATATATTTT. Protein product: CASSAGGRGAGNTIYF. The chain has TRBV9 and TRBJ1-3; a possible D gene is TRBD1 (5 bases). CDR1 and CDR2 (germline): SGDLS, YYNGEE. The germline V and J ends were trimmed by 3 bases and 2 bases, with 15 bases remaining between them. The CDR3 covers 16 residues.

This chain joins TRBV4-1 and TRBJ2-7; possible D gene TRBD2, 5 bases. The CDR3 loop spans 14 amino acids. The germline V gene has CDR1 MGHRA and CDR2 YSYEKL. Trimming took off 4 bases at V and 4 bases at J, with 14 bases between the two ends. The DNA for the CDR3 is TGCGCCAGCAGCCCCAAGGAGGCAACTTACGAGCAGTACTTC. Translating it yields CASSPKEATYEQYF.

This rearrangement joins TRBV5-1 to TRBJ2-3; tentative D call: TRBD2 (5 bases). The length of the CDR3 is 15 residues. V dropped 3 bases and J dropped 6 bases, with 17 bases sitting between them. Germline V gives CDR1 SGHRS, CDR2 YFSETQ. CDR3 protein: CASSYQDPRADTQYF. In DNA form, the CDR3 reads TGCGCCAGCAGCTATCAGGACCCGAGGGCCGATACGCAGTATTTT.

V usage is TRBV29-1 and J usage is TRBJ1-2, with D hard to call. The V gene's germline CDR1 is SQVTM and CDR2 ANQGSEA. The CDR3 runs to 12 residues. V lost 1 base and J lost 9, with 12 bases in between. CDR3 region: CSVEGAGGSYTF. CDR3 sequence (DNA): TGCAGCGTTGAAGGAGCGGGTGGGAGCTACACCTTC.

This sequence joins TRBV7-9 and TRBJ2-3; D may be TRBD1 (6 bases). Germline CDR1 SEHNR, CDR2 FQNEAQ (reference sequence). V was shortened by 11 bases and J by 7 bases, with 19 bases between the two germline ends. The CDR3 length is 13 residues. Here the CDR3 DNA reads TGTGCCGTGGGGGACACGGCCATTTATACGCAGTATTTT. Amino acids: CAVGDTAIYTQYF.

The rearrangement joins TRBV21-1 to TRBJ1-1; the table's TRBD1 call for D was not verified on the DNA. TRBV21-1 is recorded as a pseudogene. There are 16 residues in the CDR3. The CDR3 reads CASSKGSTGMGTEAFF. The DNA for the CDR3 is TGTGCCAGCAGCAAAGGTTCAACAGGGATGGGCACTGAAGCTTTCTTT.

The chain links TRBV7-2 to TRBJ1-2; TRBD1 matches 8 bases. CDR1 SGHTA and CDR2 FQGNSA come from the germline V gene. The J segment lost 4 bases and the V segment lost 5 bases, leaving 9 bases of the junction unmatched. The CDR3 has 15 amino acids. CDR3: CASSTMDRVGYGYTF. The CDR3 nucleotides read TGTGCCAGCAGCACTATGGACAGGGTGGGCTATGGCTACACCTTC.

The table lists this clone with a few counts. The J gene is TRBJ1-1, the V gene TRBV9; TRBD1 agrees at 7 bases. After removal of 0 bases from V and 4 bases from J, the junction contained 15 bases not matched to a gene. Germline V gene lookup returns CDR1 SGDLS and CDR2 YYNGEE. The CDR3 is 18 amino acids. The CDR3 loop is CASSVGLGGELKVTEAFF. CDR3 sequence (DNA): TGTGCCAGCAGCGTAGGTTTAGGGGGCGAATTAAAGGTCACTGAAGCTTTCTTT.

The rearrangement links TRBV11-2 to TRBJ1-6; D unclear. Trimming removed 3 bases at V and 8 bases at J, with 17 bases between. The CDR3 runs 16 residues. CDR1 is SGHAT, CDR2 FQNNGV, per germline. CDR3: CASSFLGLGGYSPLHF. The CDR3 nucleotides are TGTGCCAGCAGCTTCCTCGGACTGGGAGGGTATTCACCCCTCCACTTT.

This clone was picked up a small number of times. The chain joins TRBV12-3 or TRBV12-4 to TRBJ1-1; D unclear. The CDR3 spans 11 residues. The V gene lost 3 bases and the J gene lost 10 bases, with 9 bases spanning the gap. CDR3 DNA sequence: TGTGCCAGCAGTTTGAGACACGGAGCTTTCTTT. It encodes CASSLRHGAFF.

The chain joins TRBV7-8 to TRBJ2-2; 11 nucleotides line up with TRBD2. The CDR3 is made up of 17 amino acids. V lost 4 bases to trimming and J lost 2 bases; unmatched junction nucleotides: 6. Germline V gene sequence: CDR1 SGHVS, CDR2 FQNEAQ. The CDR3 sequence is CASSSKRLAGNTGELFF. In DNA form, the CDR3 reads TGTGCCAGCAGCTCCAAGAGACTAGCGGGAAACACCGGGGAGCTGTTTTTT.

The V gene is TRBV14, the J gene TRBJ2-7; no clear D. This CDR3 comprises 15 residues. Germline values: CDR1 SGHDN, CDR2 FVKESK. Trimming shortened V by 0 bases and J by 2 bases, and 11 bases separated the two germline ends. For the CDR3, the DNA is TGTGCCAGCAGCCAAGAGGAAGCGATACCCTACGAGCAGTACTTC. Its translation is CASSQEEAIPYEQYF.

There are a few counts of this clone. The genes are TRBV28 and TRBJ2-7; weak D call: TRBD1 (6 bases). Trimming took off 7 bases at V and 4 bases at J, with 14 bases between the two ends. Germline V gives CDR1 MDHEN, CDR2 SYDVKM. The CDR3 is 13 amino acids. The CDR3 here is CASNMDRLYEQYF. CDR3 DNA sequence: TGTGCCAGCAACATGGACAGATTATACGAGCAGTACTTC.

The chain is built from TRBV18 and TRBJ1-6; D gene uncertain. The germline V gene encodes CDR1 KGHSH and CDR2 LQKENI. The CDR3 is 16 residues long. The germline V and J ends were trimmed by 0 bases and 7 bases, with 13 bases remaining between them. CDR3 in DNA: TGTGCCAGCTCACCACCGGGTCCAGGCCTAAATTCACCCCTCCACTTT. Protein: CASSPPGPGLNSPLHF.

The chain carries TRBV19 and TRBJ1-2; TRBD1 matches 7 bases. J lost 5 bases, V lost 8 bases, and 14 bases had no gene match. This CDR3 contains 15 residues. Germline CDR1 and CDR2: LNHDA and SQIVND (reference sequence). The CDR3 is CASFSPGQTLYGYTF. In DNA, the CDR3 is TGTGCCAGTTTCTCTCCGGGACAGACATTATATGGCTACACCTTC. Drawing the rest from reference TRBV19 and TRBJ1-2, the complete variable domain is DGGITQSPKYLFRKEGQNVTLSCEQNLNHDAMYWYRQDPGQGLRLIYYSQIVNDFQKGDIAEGYSVSREKKESFPLTVTSAQKNPTAFYLCASFSPGQTLYGYTFGSGTRLTVV.

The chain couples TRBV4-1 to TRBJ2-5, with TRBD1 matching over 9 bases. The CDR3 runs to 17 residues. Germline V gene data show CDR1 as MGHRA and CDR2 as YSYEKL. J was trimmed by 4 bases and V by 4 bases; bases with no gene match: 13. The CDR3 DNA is TGCGCCAGCAGCCTCCTACCGGGACAGGGAGAGGGAGAGACCCAGTACTTC. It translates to CASSLLPGQGEGETQYF.

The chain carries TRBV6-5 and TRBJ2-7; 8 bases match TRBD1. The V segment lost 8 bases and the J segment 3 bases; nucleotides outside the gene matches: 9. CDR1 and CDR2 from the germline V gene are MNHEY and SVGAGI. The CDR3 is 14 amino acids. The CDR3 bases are TGTGCCAGCGCTCCGGGACAGGCCTTCTACGAGCAGTACTTC. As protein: CASAPGQAFYEQYF.

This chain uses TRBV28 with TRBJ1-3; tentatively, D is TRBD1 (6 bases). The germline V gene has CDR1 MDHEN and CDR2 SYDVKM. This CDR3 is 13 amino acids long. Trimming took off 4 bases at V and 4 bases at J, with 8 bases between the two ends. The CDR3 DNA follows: TGTGCCAGCAGTTCAGGGGACGGAAACACCATATATTTT. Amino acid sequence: CASSSGDGNTIYF.

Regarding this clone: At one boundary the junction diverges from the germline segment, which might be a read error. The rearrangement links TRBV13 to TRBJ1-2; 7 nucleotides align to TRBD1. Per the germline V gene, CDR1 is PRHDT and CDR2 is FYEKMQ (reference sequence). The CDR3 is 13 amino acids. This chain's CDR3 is CASSLGGNYGYTF. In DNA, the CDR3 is TGTGCCAGCAGCCTAGGGGGCAACTATGGCTACACCTTC.